This TCR beta chain was identified during a study of blood T cell repertoires in COVID-19. About the research overall: Acute-phase and convalescent COVID-19 samples originated in the United States, Italy and Spain. Sample material is recorded as cDNA or gDNA derived from T cells, B-cell-depleted T cells, or PBMCs.

Original methodology: The authors estimated nucleated cell counts from reference gene primer amplification. Repertoires were generated with immunoSEQ multiplex PCR, while TCRdb's copy carries only in-frame clones and drops some. V, J and clone size are taken as reported in that table, and D and trimming were inferred from the DNA itself. The sample carries some 350,000 clones, roughly 86% recorded once. The germline V gene encodes CDR1 LGHDT and CDR2 YNNKEL (reference sequence). Trimming stripped 4 bases from V and 4 bases from J, with 10 bases between. The CDR3 loop spans 14 amino acids. This receptor was taken from a human donor in a cohort sampled during active COVID-19. Sequenced: peripheral blood. The chain is built from TRBV3-1 (or the pseudogene TRBV3-2) and TRBJ2-2; perhaps TRBD1 as D (5 bases). The CDR3 region is CASSPRAVTGELFF. The CDR3 nucleotides read TGTGCCAGCAGCCCCAGGGCTGTCACCGGGGAGCTGTTTTTT.